This is a list of T cell receptor beta chains from one sample in a study of Ad26.COV2.S vaccination and SARS-CoV-2 variants. The method was immunoSEQ multiplex PCR; TCRdb's version includes in-frame clones alone and lacks a portion of them. The data show some 350,000 clones, approximately 84% seen once. This specimen consisted of peripheral blood, obtained in a trial of Ad26.COV2.S vaccine versus placebo. All receptors come from a person aged 18 to 65 who received the Ad26.COV2.S COVID-19 vaccine or a placebo. Both conserved end residues are part of each CDR3. The order of the fields is clone size, J gene, V gene, D gene, CDR3 protein, CDR3 DNA. The D gene is left open where the match is weak. Clone size appears in some rows only: once, few, many, or a class for an expanded clone.

>.|TRBJ2-2|TRBV9|.
CASSVLVKTGELFF
TGTGCCAGCAGCGTCCTAGTGAAGACCGGGGAGCTGTTTTTT
>.|TRBJ2-7|TRBV23-1|TRBD1
CASKGAHEQYF
TGCGCCAGCAAGGGGGCCCACGAGCAGTACTTC
>.|TRBJ2-3|TRBV10-3|TRBD2
CAISVGGESWDTQYF
TGTGCCATCAGTGTTGGGGGGGAGAGTTGGGATACGCAGTATTTT
>.|TRBJ2-5|TRBV3-1/TRBV3-2|.
CASTAGTLGVETQYF
TGTGCCAGCACGGCTGGGACCCTGGGAGTGGAGACCCAGTACTTC
>.|TRBJ2-5|TRBV5-1|TRBD2
CASSSSGTSGGAETQYF
TGCGCCAGCAGCTCCTCCGGGACTAGCGGGGGGGCGGAGACCCAGTACTTC
>.|TRBJ2-7|TRBV6-5|TRBD2
CASSYSVGQRGYEQYF
TGTGCCAGCAGTTACTCGGTGGGTCAGCGGGGCTACGAGCAGTACTTC
>many|TRBJ2-1|TRBV5-6|.
CASSLTGLHNEQFF
TGTGCCAGCAGCTTGACGGGCTTACACAATGAGCAGTTCTTC
>.|TRBJ1-1|TRBV6-5|.
CASSSIRAEAFF
TGTGCCAGCAGCTCAATCAGAGCTGAAGCTTTCTTT
>.|TRBJ1-2|TRBV30|.
CACQPSREGYGYTF
TGTGCCTGTCAGCCCAGCCGGGAAGGTTATGGCTACACCTTC
>.|TRBJ2-1|TRBV10-3|TRBD2
CAISDTGLVADEQFF
TGTGCCATCAGTGATACAGGACTAGTGGCTGATGAGCAGTTCTTC
>.|TRBJ2-7|TRBV30|.
CAWGLRGSEQYF
TGTGCCTGGGGACTTAGAGGGTCCGAGCAGTACTTC
>.|TRBJ1-1|TRBV6-5|.
CASSYSGNRLNTEAFF
TGTGCCAGCAGTTACTCAGGAAACAGACTGAACACTGAAGCTTTCTTT
>.|TRBJ2-7|TRBV10-3|.
CATAQGSTYEQYF
TGTGCCACCGCACAGGGATCGACCTACGAGCAGTACTTC
>.|TRBJ1-6|TRBV3-1/TRBV3-2|.
CASTWGVGGQNSPLHF
TGTGCCAGCACCTGGGGGGTAGGGGGGCAGAATTCACCCCTCCACTTT
>.|TRBJ2-7|TRBV6-2/TRBV6-3|.
CASSSTTYEQYF
TGTGCCAGCAGTTCCACGACCTACGAGCAGTACTTC
>.|TRBJ1-5|TRBV6-2/TRBV6-3|.
CASSYSGEGNQPQHF
TGTGCCAGCAGTTACTCGGGGGAGGGAAATCAGCCCCAGCATTTT
>.|TRBJ2-5|TRBV5-1|TRBD1
CASSLTGGGGETQYF
TGCGCCAGCAGCCTGACAGGGGGCGGAGGAGAGACCCAGTACTTC
>once|TRBJ2-5|TRBV19|TRBD1
CASSIARTGGETQYF
TGTGCCAGTAGTATAGCCCGGACAGGGGGCGAGACCCAGTACTTC
>many|TRBJ1-2|TRBV30|.
CAWSGGSGFGYTF
TGTGCCTGGAGTGGCGGCAGTGGATTCGGCTACACCTTC
>.|TRBJ2-5|TRBV2|.
CASSGGLTGRETQYF
TGTGCCAGCAGCGGGGGACTGACAGGGAGGGAGACCCAGTACTTC
>.|TRBJ2-5|TRBV10-3|TRBD2
CAISESKVLAGGETQYF
TGTGCCATCAGTGAGTCGAAAGTACTAGCGGGTGGGGAGACCCAGTACTTC
>.|TRBJ2-5|TRBV6-5|.
CASTLWGSETQYF
TGTGCCAGCACCCTATGGGGCTCGGAGACCCAGTACTTC
>once|TRBJ2-2|TRBV11-2|.
CASSFYGVSTGELFF
TGTGCCAGCAGCTTTTACGGGGTGAGCACCGGGGAGCTGTTTTTT
>.|TRBJ2-3|TRBV5-1|.
CASSQRVGDTQYF
TGCGCCAGCAGCCAGAGAGTGGGGGATACGCAGTATTTT
>once|TRBJ2-1|TRBV9|TRBD2
CASSVDPSGYNEQFF
TGTGCCAGCAGCGTTGACCCTAGCGGCTACAATGAGCAGTTCTTC
>once|TRBJ1-2|TRBV4-2|.
CASSQGGRTRYGYTF
TGTGCCAGCAGCCAAGGGGGGCGAACCCGTTATGGCTACACCTTC
>.|TRBJ1-6|TRBV7-9|.
CASSAQNSPLHF
TGTGCCAGCAGCGCCCAAAATTCACCCCTCCACTTT
>.|TRBJ2-1|TRBV9|TRBD2
CASSETSGNYNEQFF
TGTGCCAGCAGCGAGACTAGCGGGAATTACAATGAGCAGTTCTTC
>.|TRBJ1-2|TRBV7-9|TRBD1
CASSDRDRGYGYTF
TGTGCCAGCAGCGACCGGGACAGGGGGTATGGCTACACCTTC
>.|TRBJ2-1|TRBV6-6|TRBD2
CASSYLLTSGSNEQFF
TGTGCCAGCAGTTACCTCCTGACTAGCGGGAGCAATGAGCAGTTCTTC
>.|TRBJ2-1|TRBV11-2|TRBD2
CASSLDPRAGSYNEQFF
TGTGCCAGCAGCTTAGATCCTCGAGCGGGGAGCTACAATGAGCAGTTCTTC
>.|TRBJ2-3|TRBV7-8|.
CASSFRITDTQYF
TGTGCCAGCAGCTTTAGGATTACAGATACGCAGTATTTT
>.|TRBJ1-2|TRBV28|TRBD1
CASSLFHPGQGYGYTF
TGTGCCAGCAGTTTATTCCACCCGGGACAGGGGTATGGCTACACCTTC
>.|TRBJ1-6|TRBV3-1/TRBV3-2|TRBD1
CASSQDGGTGGYNSPLHF
TGTGCCAGCAGCCAAGATGGGGGGACAGGGGGCTATAATTCACCCCTCCACTTT
>.|TRBJ1-1|TRBV5-1|.
CASSLDSSSGTEAFF
TGCGCCAGCAGCTTGGATTCCTCATCGGGCACTGAAGCTTTCTTT
>few|TRBJ1-5|TRBV28|.
CASSYSNQPQHF
TGTGCCAGCTCTTATAGCAATCAGCCCCAGCATTTT
>.|TRBJ1-5|TRBV23-1|.
CASSLRGGTYSNQPQHF
TGCGCCAGCAGTCTCCGGGGAGGAACTTATAGCAATCAGCCCCAGCATTTT
>.|TRBJ2-7|TRBV7-9|TRBD1
CASSLGQGIPYEQYF
TGTGCCAGCAGCTTGGGACAGGGGATCCCCTACGAGCAGTACTTC
>.|TRBJ1-2|TRBV3-1/TRBV3-2|.
CASSGTVRAGYGYTF
TGTGCCAGCAGCGGGACGGTTAGGGCCGGCTATGGCTACACCTTC
>.|TRBJ2-5|TRBV2|TRBD1
CASSKRQGFRETQYF
TGTGCCAGCAGTAAAAGACAGGGCTTCAGGGAGACCCAGTACTTC
>.|TRBJ2-7|TRBV15|TRBD1
CATSRDGTGTYEQYF
TGTGCCACCAGCAGAGATGGGACAGGAACCTACGAGCAGTACTTC
>.|TRBJ2-1|TRBV11-3|.
CASSSRDEADEQFF
TGTGCCAGCAGCTCCCGGGACGAGGCCGATGAGCAGTTCTTC
>.|TRBJ2-5|TRBV5-5|TRBD2
CASSLGGTSQPETQYF
TGTGCCAGCAGCCTGGGGGGGACTAGCCAACCAGAGACCCAGTACTTC
>.|TRBJ1-5|TRBV4-3|.
CASSQRGANQPQHF
TGCGCCAGCAGCCAAAGGGGTGCCAATCAGCCCCAGCATTTT
>.|TRBJ2-2|TRBV5-4|.
CASSLPSQELFF
TGTGCCAGCAGCTTGCCGTCGCAGGAGCTGTTTTTT
>.|TRBJ1-5|TRBV27|.
CASSLGAGFQPQHF
TGTGCCAGCAGTTTAGGGGCGGGCTTTCAGCCCCAGCATTTT
>.|TRBJ1-5|TRBV7-9|.
CASSLVVGQPQHF
TGTGCCAGCAGCTTAGTGGTTGGTCAGCCCCAGCATTTT
>.|TRBJ2-4|TRBV5-1|.
CASSFPEGAAKNIQYF
TGCGCCAGCAGCTTTCCGGAGGGAGCTGCCAAAAACATTCAGTACTTC
>.|TRBJ2-5|TRBV20-1|TRBD2
CSASKQGTSALLETQYF
TGCAGTGCTAGTAAGCAGGGGACTAGCGCCCTCTTAGAGACCCAGTACTTC
>.|TRBJ2-7|TRBV6-2/TRBV6-3|TRBD2
CASSQPLFSGGQYF
TGTGCCAGCAGCCAACCGTTATTTTCGGGGGGGCAGTACTTC
>.|TRBJ2-7|TRBV13|TRBD1
CASSLGWINFGTGEFYEQYF
TGTGCCAGCAGCTTAGGCTGGATTAACTTCGGGACAGGGGAGTTCTACGAGCAGTACTTC
>.|TRBJ1-3|TRBV3-1/TRBV3-2|.
CASSQDHRTSGNTIYF
TGTGCCAGCAGCCAAGACCACAGGACGTCTGGAAACACCATATATTTT
>.|TRBJ2-1|TRBV3-1/TRBV3-2|.
CASSQGFYNEQFF
TGTGCCAGCAGCCAAGGATTTTACAATGAGCAGTTCTTC
>.|TRBJ2-7|TRBV7-6|.
CASSLGTPLAGTYEQYF
TGTGCCAGCAGCTTAGGAACACCCCTGGCGGGGACCTACGAGCAGTACTTC